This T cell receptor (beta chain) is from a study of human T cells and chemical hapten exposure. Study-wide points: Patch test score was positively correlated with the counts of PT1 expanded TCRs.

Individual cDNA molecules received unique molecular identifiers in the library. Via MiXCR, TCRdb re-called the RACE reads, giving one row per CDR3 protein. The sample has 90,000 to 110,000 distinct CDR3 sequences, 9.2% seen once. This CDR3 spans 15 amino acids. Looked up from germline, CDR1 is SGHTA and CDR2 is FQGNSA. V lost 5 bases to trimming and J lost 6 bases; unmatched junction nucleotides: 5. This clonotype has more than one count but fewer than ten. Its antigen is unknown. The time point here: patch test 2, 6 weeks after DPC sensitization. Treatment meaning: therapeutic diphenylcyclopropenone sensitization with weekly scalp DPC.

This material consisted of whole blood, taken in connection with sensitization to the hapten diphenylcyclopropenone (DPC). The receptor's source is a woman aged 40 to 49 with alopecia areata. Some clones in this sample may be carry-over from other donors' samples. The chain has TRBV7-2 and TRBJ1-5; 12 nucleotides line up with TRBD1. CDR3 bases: TGTGCCAGCAGCGTAGGGACAGGGGGCGGTCAGCCCCAGCATTTT. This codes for CASSVGTGGGQPQHF.